This TCR beta chain comes out of a study of shared clonotypes between healthy human individuals. Study details: Every donor yielded three CD4 naive, three CD4 memory, two CD8 naive and one CD8 memory plate.

CD45RO negativity and positive selection for CCR7 defined naive CD8 cells, a population that excluded terminally differentiated effector memory CD45RA+ cells. Between the trimmed V and J ends, which lost 3 bases and 9 bases, there was a span of 0 bases. CDR1 is DFQATT and CDR2 is SNEGSKA in the germline V gene (reference sequence). The CDR3 covers 8 residues. Only a few counts were recorded for this clone. TCRdb's copy holds only in-frame clones and misses some; the assay was immunoSEQ multiplex PCR. Seen here are 750,000 to 1,000,000 clones, almost 95% observed once, and the top ten hold 20% to 30%.

This TCR derives from a man under 40 in good health. Material: naive CD8+ T cells sorted from blood. J is TRBJ2-1 and V is TRBV20-1; no clear D. The CDR3 DNA follows: TGCAGTGCTAGTGAGCAGTTCTTC. It encodes CSASEQFF.